The 9 T cell receptor beta chains below all came from one sample that was sequenced in a study of Graves' ophthalmopathy and Graves' hyperthyroidism. RNA transcripts served as template for amplifying TCR beta CDR3 sequences. The library came from an HTBI-primed first-round RT-PCR and a second-round multiplex PCR. TCRdb passed the multiplex PCR reads through MiXCR, listing each CDR3 protein once. The sample shows about 240,000 distinct CDR3 sequences, around 50% of them seen only once. Sequenced material: peripheral blood. Receptors were obtained from an adult man with Graves' ophthalmopathy.

This chain joins TRBV7-3 and TRBJ1-1; no clear D gene. This CDR3 has 16 amino acids. Trimming left V 2 bases short and J 0 bases short, with 13 bases between. Germline V gene data show CDR1 as SGHTA and CDR2 as FQGTGA. The CDR3 DNA follows: TGTGCCAGCAGCTTACTGGGCAGATCTATGAACACTGAAGCTTTCTTT. Translated: CASSLLGRSMNTEAFF. The full variable domain, its missing parts supplied by reference TRBV7-3 and TRBJ1-1, is GAGVSQTPSNKVTEKGKYVELRCDPISGHTALYWYRQSLGQGPEFLIYFQGTGAADDSGLPNDRFFAVRPEGSVSTLKIQRTERGDSAVYLCASSLLGRSMNTEAFFGQGTRLTVV.

The J gene is TRBJ2-2, the V gene TRBV10-3; D is ambiguous. The CDR3 runs 12 residues. CDR1 and CDR2 (germline): ENHRY, SYGVKD. The V end was cut by 11 bases, the J end by 5 bases, with 12 bases between. The CDR3 DNA follows: TGTGCCCTGTACCTACGGACCGGGGAGCTGTTTTTT. The encoded protein is CALYLRTGELFF.

This chain connects TRBV5-1 to TRBJ2-2, with 13 bases that match TRBD2. CDR1 is SGHRS and CDR2 is YFSETQ in the germline V gene. V shed 1 base, J shed 2 bases, and the junction held 8 bases outside the gene matches. The CDR3 runs to 19 residues. CDR3 loop: CASSLTILAGGPNTGELFF. The CDR3 DNA is TGCGCCAGCAGCTTGACGATACTAGCGGGAGGGCCTAACACCGGGGAGCTGTTTTTT. The full variable domain, completed using reference TRBV5-1 and TRBJ2-2, is KAGVTQTPRYLIKTRGQQVTLSCSPISGHRSVSWYQQTPGQGLQFLFEYFSETQRNKGNFPGRFSGRQFSNSRSEMNVSTLELGDSALYLCASSLTILAGGPNTGELFFGEGSRLTVL.

The chain couples TRBV6-5 to TRBJ1-2; D is unclear. The CDR3 runs 13 residues. Germline loops: CDR1 MNHEY, CDR2 SVGAGI. V gave up 6 bases and J gave up 2 bases, with 10 bases separating them. In DNA, the CDR3 is TGTGCCAGCAGGCCTCCGGGGAACTATGGCTACACCTTC. This gives the protein CASRPPGNYGYTF.

This clonotype came up once. This rearrangement joins TRBV7-8 to TRBJ1-5; perhaps TRBD1 as D (5 bases). Trimming took off 5 bases at V and 8 bases at J, with 13 bases between the two ends. CDR3 length equals 13 residues. Per germline, CDR1 SGHVS and CDR2 FQNEAQ. The CDR3 DNA reads TGTGCCAGCAGCCGCGGCAGGGTAGAGCCCCAGCATTTT. Translating gives CASSRGRVEPQHF.

This clonotype was counted a few times. V is TRBV12-3 or TRBV12-4 and J is TRBJ2-5; the D is unclear. The CDR3 has 8 residues. The V and J ends lost 4 bases and 9 bases respectively, with 0 bases between them. This chain's CDR3 is CASSSQYF. The CDR3 DNA sequence: TGTGCCAGCAGTTCCCAGTACTTC.

V usage is TRBV11-2 and J usage is TRBJ1-2; D gene unclear. V was trimmed by 5 bases and J by 2 bases, leaving 18 bases between them. The CDR3 length is 16 residues. Per the germline V gene, CDR1 is SGHAT and CDR2 is FQNNGV. The CDR3 bases are TGTGCCAGCAGCAGAAATTCGGGGAGCGGCAACTATGGCTACACCTTC. This codes for CASSRNSGSGNYGYTF.

Concerning this clonotype itself: One end of the junction varies from germline; a read error may be responsible. The chain links TRBV10-3 to TRBJ1-3; the D gene is possibly TRBD1 (5 bases). The germline CDR1 and CDR2 sequences are ENHRY and SYGVKD. The CDR3 sequence is 15 residues long. The CDR3 is CASSAGRTSGNTIYF. In DNA form, the CDR3 reads TGTGCCAGCAGTGCGGGACGGACTTCTGGAAACACCATATATTTT.

The V call is TRBV24-1, the J call TRBJ2-3, with D hard to call. V lost 2 bases and J 2 bases, leaving 1 base between the germline ends. Per germline, CDR1 KGHDR and CDR2 SFDVKD. The length of the CDR3 is 12 residues. CDR3 nucleotide sequence: TGTGCCACCAGTGATTCCACAGATACGCAGTATTTT. This encodes CATSDSTDTQYF.